This T cell receptor (beta chain) was recovered during a study of human T cells and chemical hapten exposure. Overall study: Upper inner arm skin measuring approximately 2 cm by approximately 2 cm received 2% DPC for sensitization. Findings and caveats of the study: Relative to control repertoires, expanded TCRs gave rise to significantly more large CDR3 similarity clusters. With regard to DPC sensitization, TCRs above 1 in 1000 frequency did not change.

Time point given: patch test 2, 6 weeks after DPC sensitization. As to treatment: therapeutic diphenylcyclopropenone sensitization with weekly scalp DPC. TCRdb re-called the RACE reads with MiXCR, one entry per CDR3 protein. The repertoire holds approximately 100,000 distinct CDR3 sequences, with 9.2% as singletons. A few counts support this clonotype. The antigen is not known. The CDR3 totals 17 residues. CDR1 and CDR2 (germline): LGHDT, YNNKEL (reference sequence). Losses at the gene ends were 0 bases for V and 5 bases for J; bases not matched to a gene: 9. The material was whole blood, obtained in connection with sensitization to the hapten diphenylcyclopropenone (DPC). The chain employs TRBV3-1 and TRBJ2-3, with 9 bases that match TRBD2. This sequence was found in a woman in her thirties or forties with alopecia areata. Some clones in this sample may be carry-over from other donors' samples. The CDR3 region is CASSQDWASGERDTQYF. Written as DNA, the CDR3 is TGTGCCAGCAGCCAAGATTGGGCTAGCGGGGAGAGAGATACGCAGTATTTT.